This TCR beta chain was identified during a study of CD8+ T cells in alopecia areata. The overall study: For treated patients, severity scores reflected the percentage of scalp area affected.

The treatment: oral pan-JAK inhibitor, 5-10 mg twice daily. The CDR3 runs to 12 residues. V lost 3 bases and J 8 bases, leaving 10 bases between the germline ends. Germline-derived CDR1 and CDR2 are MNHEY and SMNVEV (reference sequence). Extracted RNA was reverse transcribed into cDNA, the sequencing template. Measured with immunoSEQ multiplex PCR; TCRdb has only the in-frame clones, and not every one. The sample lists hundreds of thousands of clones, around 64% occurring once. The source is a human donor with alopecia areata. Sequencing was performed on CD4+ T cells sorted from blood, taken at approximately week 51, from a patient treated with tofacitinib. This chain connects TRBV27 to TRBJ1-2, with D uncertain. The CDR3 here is CASSFRGSGYTF. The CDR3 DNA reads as TGTGCCAGCAGTTTTCGGGGTTCCGGCTACACCTTC.